The 6 T cell receptor beta chains in this list originate from one sample, sequenced in a study of blood T cell repertoires in COVID-19. Repertoires were generated with immunoSEQ multiplex PCR, while TCRdb's copy carries only in-frame clones and drops some. The table records some 350,000 clones, 75% to 90% of them present only once. What was sequenced was PBMCs or T cells enriched from blood (not recorded which). These receptors originate from a man in his thirties or forties who had recovered from COVID-19.

This CDR3 reads CASSPRGYNSPLHF. The CDR3 DNA is TGTGCCAGCAGCCCTCGGGGTTATAATTCACCCCTCCACTTT. J is TRBJ1-6 and V is TRBV14, with D hard to call. Trimming removed 4 bases from V and 4 bases from J, with 8 bases in between. This CDR3 region has 14 residues. Germline V gene lookup returns CDR1 SGHDN and CDR2 FVKESK.

The rearrangement uses TRBV3-1 (or the pseudogene TRBV3-2) and TRBJ1-5, with D possibly matching TRBD1 (5 bases). The CDR3 is 17 residues long. The germline CDR1 and CDR2 sequences are LGHDT and YNNKEL (reference sequence). Between the trimmed V and J ends, which lost 1 base and 2 bases, there was a span of 15 bases. CDR3 bases: TGTGCCAGCAGCCAAGGAGGATTCGTAGGGGGCAATCAGCCCCAGCATTTT. This codes for CASSQGGFVGGNQPQHF.

CDR3 coding DNA: TGCGCCAGCAGCTTCTCCGGGACACGTCAAGAGACCCAGTACTTC. This codes for CASSFSGTRQETQYF. This chain uses TRBV5-1 with TRBJ2-5; TRBD1 might be the D (6 bases). Trimming removed 2 bases from V and 2 bases from J, with 13 bases in between. Looked up from germline, CDR1 is SGHRS and CDR2 is YFSETQ. The CDR3 contains 15 residues. Full variable domain (rest looked up from reference TRBV5-1 and TRBJ2-5): KAGVTQTPRYLIKTRGQQVTLSCSPISGHRSVSWYQQTPGQGLQFLFEYFSETQRNKGNFPGRFSGRQFSNSRSEMNVSTLELGDSALYLCASSFSGTRQETQYFGPGTRLLVL.

The chain joins TRBV11-2 to TRBJ2-7; D is unresolved. The germline V gene encodes CDR1 SGHAT and CDR2 FQNNGV. V dropped 7 bases and J dropped 0 bases, with 4 bases sitting between them. CDR3 length: 11 amino acids. The CDR3 region has the DNA TGTGCCAGCACCCGCTCCTACGAGCAGTACTTC. Translated, it gives CASTRSYEQYF.

The chain has TRBV2 and TRBJ2-7, with 10 bases matching TRBD1. V shed 9 bases and J 4 bases; nucleotides not matched to a gene: 9. The CDR3 runs 14 residues. Looked up from germline, CDR1 is SNHLY and CDR2 is FYNNEI. The CDR3 DNA reads as TGTGCCAGAGCAATTCCGGGACAGGGGTACGAGCAGTACTTC. Amino acids: CARAIPGQGYEQYF.

The chain uses TRBV28 and TRBJ2-5, with TRBD1 identical over 10 bases. CDR3 length: 13 residues. In germline, CDR1 is MDHEN, CDR2 SYDVKM. Trimming at V came to 6 bases and at J to 4 bases, leaving 2 bases not matched to a gene. The DNA for the CDR3 is TGTGCCAGCAGCGACAGGGGGCGAGAGACCCAGTACTTC. This encodes CASSDRGRETQYF.